This T cell receptor beta chain appears in the sequencing data of a study of blood T cell repertoires in COVID-19. Study details: Donors in the United States, Italy and Spain gave samples during acute or convalescent COVID-19. PBMCs, B-cell-depleted T cells, or T cells were the source of the cDNA or gDNA that made up the material.

This clone was seen a handful of times. This CDR3 spans 12 amino acids. Germline assignment: CDR1 MNHEY and CDR2 SVGAGI. V shed 8 bases and J shed 4 bases, with 11 bases lying between them. The assay was immunoSEQ multiplex PCR, and TCRdb's table has in-frame clones only and misses some. This repertoire shows 70,000 or so clones, around 77% found once; its top ten account for 16%. V and J are TRBV6-5 and TRBJ1-1; possible D gene TRBD1, 5 bases. The material sequenced was peripheral blood. The receptor was derived from a man in his sixties with acute or convalescent COVID-19. The CDR3 loop reads CASSGGSTEAFF. The CDR3 DNA reads TGTGCCAGCTCGGGGGGGAGCACTGAAGCTTTCTTT.